A single sample is the source of the 17 T cell receptor beta chains below, sequenced in a study of blood T cell repertoires in COVID-19. Measured with immunoSEQ multiplex PCR; TCRdb has only the in-frame clones, and not every one. The data hold a few hundred thousand clones, with 70% to 90% observed a single time. The sample was peripheral blood. The receptors were sampled from a man aged 25-40 years who had recovered from COVID-19.

The J gene is TRBJ1-1, the V gene TRBV5-1; 7 bases match TRBD1. Germline V lookup: CDR1 SGHRS, CDR2 YFSETQ. The J segment lost 2 bases and the V segment lost 5 bases, leaving 6 bases of the junction unmatched. CDR3 length equals 14 residues. CDR3 nucleotide sequence: TGCGCCAGCAGAACAAGACAGGGAAACACTGAAGCTTTCTTT. As protein: CASRTRQGNTEAFF.

V and J are TRBV24-1 and TRBJ1-2; TRBD1 aligns across 7 bases. CDR1 is KGHDR, CDR2 SFDVKD, per germline. V was clipped by 3 bases and J by 0 bases; unmatched bases: 9. The CDR3 totals 17 residues. The CDR3 coding sequence is TGTGCCACCAGTGATCCTTCAAGGGACAGCTCTAACTATGGCTACACCTTC. Translating gives CATSDPSRDSSNYGYTF.

The chain couples TRBV5-5 to TRBJ2-3; TRBD1 might be the D (5 bases). The CDR3 has 15 residues. The germline gives CDR1 SGHKS, CDR2 YYEKEE (reference sequence). The ends were cut back, 0 bases at V and 2 bases at J, with 10 bases in the middle. CDR3 sequence reads: CASSLDRWYTDTQYF. CDR3 nucleotide sequence: TGTGCCAGCAGCTTGGACAGGTGGTACACAGATACGCAGTATTTT.

This clone was detected once. The chain is built from TRBV24-1 and TRBJ2-5, with TRBD2 as a possible D gene (5 bases). Germline CDR1 and CDR2: KGHDR and SFDVKD. Deletions cut 0 bases from V and 10 bases from J, with 14 bases between. The CDR3 extends over 14 amino acids. This CDR3 reads CATSDLSGGRDQYF. Here the CDR3 DNA reads TGTGCCACCAGTGATTTGTCAGGCGGTCGGGACCAGTACTTC.

The V gene is TRBV5-1, the J gene TRBJ2-1, with 13 bases aligning to TRBD2. The CDR3 runs 16 residues. The germline V gene encodes CDR1 SGHRS and CDR2 YFSETQ. With 3 bases clipped from V and 3 bases from J, the junction kept 3 bases outside the gene matches. CDR3 in amino acids: CASSWTSGGLYNEQFF. CDR3 DNA: TGCGCCAGCAGCTGGACTAGCGGGGGTCTCTACAATGAGCAGTTCTTC.

The V gene is TRBV6-4, the J gene TRBJ2-5, with a tentative D call TRBD2 (6 bases). The CDR3 spans 15 residues. Germline loops: CDR1 MRHNA, CDR2 SNTAGT. V was clipped by 0 bases and J by 1 base, with 9 bases between them. The CDR3 DNA is TGTGCCAGCAGTGACTCAGTCGGGGGCCAAGAGACCCAGTACTTC. It yields the protein CASSDSVGGQETQYF.

The V call is TRBV11-3, the J call TRBJ2-3, with 9 bases aligning to TRBD2. This CDR3 spans 19 amino acids. V trimming: 3 bases; J trimming: 4 bases; junction bases outside the gene matches: 17. Germline V lookup: CDR1 SGHNT, CDR2 YENEEA. In nucleotides, the CDR3 is TGTGCCAGCAGCTTGTACTCGAGCGGGGGGATTCCACCCGCAGATACGCAGTATTTT. This codes for CASSLYSSGGIPPADTQYF.

The chain joins TRBV7-9 to TRBJ2-7, with 7 bases matching TRBD1. This CDR3 has 18 amino acids. In germline, CDR1 is SEHNR, CDR2 FQNEAQ (reference sequence). With 5 bases clipped from V and 3 bases from J, the junction kept 19 bases outside the gene matches. The CDR3 sequence: CASSLHDFYRGSHYEQYF. The CDR3 region has the DNA TGTGCCAGCAGCCTCCACGACTTCTACAGGGGATCACACTACGAGCAGTACTTC.

The V call is TRBV11-3, the J call TRBJ2-2; D possibly corresponds to TRBD1 (5 bases). Looked up from germline, CDR1 is SGHNT and CDR2 is YENEEA. The CDR3 covers 15 residues. Trimming removed 0 bases at V and 2 bases at J, with 7 bases between. CDR3 coding DNA: TGTGCCAGCAGCTTAGATGGGGCCAACACCGGGGAGCTGTTTTTT. Amino acids: CASSLDGANTGELFF. The full variable domain, rest sourced from reference TRBV11-3 and TRBJ2-2, is EAGVVQSPRYKIIEKKQPVAFWCNPISGHNTLYWYLQNLGQGPELLIRYENEEAVDDSQLPKDRFSAERLKGVDSTLKIQPAELGDSAVYLCASSLDGANTGELFFGEGSRLTVL.

DNA for the CDR3: TGCACCAGCAGCCAGGCGGGGTCCCCCACAGATACGCAGTATTTT. This sequence encodes CTSSQAGSPTDTQYF. The genes are TRBV1 and TRBJ2-3; the table's D call, TRBD2, was not checked against the DNA. TRBV1 constitutes a pseudogene. This CDR3 has 15 amino acids.

This rearrangement joins TRBV15 to TRBJ1-6, with D possibly being TRBD1 (6 bases). CDR3 length equals 15 residues. The V gene's germline CDR1 is LNHNV and CDR2 YYDKDF (reference sequence). The V and J ends lost 2 bases and 7 bases respectively, with 12 bases between them. The CDR3 spells CATSRRDIGNSPLHF. As DNA, the CDR3 is TGTGCCACCAGCAGAAGGGACATCGGAAATTCACCCCTCCACTTT.

This rearrangement joins TRBV7-2 to TRBJ2-7; perhaps TRBD1 as D (6 bases). Trimming shortened V by 0 bases and J by 6 bases, and 15 bases separated the two germline ends. The CDR3 covers 15 residues. Germline V gene lookup returns CDR1 SGHTA and CDR2 FQGNSA. The CDR3 DNA reads as TGTGCCAGCAGCTTAGCGGGCTTGGACAGCGTCGAGCAGTACTTC. Translated, it gives CASSLAGLDSVEQYF.

The J gene is TRBJ2-6, the V gene TRBV7-2, with 8 bases that match TRBD2. Trimming at V came to 5 bases and at J to 4 bases, leaving 1 base not matched to a gene. Per germline, CDR1 SGHTA and CDR2 FQGNSA. This CDR3 region has 14 residues. CDR3 amino acids: CASSRGGGANVLTF. CDR3 in DNA: TGTGCCAGCAGCCGGGGGGGAGGGGCCAACGTCCTGACTTTC.

J is TRBJ1-1 and V is TRBV6-4; 9 bases are shared with TRBD1. Trimming removed 6 bases from V and 4 bases from J; junction bases left unmatched: 6. Germline V lookup: CDR1 MRHNA, CDR2 SNTAGT. The CDR3 extends over 14 amino acids. The CDR3 region has the DNA TGTGCCAGCAGCCGACAGGGGGGAATCACTGAAGCTTTCTTT. It encodes CASSRQGGITEAFF.

This clone was counted a single time. V gene TRBV27 combines with J gene TRBJ1-1, with 8 bases identical to TRBD1. There are 14 residues in the CDR3. V gave up 6 bases and J gave up 4 bases; unmatched junction bases: 7. Germline lookup yields CDR1 MNHEY and CDR2 SMNVEV (reference sequence). CDR3 region: CASRNTGGGTEAFF. The CDR3 nucleotides read TGTGCCAGCAGGAATACAGGGGGTGGCACTGAAGCTTTCTTT.

CDR3 sequence (DNA): TGCGCCAGCAGCACTCTGGGACAGGGGGTTTCAGATACGCAGTATTTT. Translated, it gives CASSTLGQGVSDTQYF. The V gene is TRBV5-1, the J gene TRBJ2-3; the match to TRBD1 covers 11 bases. Germline loops: CDR1 SGHRS, CDR2 YFSETQ. V gave up 4 bases and J gave up 4 bases; unmatched junction bases: 8. This CDR3 comprises 16 residues.

The chain recombines TRBV4-1 with TRBJ1-5; D is perhaps TRBD1 (5 bases). V was pared by 1 base and J by 0 bases, with 16 bases between. The germline gives CDR1 MGHRA, CDR2 YSYEKL. CDR3 size: 18 residues. The CDR3 DNA is TGCGCCAGCAGCCAAGGGGGCGCGAGGTTGATTAGCAATCAGCCCCAGCATTTT. This gives the protein CASSQGGARLISNQPQHF.